Listed below are T cell receptor beta chains from one sample, sequenced in a study of T cell responses to AZD1222 COVID-19 vaccine. Clones were read by immunoSEQ multiplex PCR, and TCRdb kept only the in-frame ones, dropping some. The table includes about 130,000 clones, 91% detected once. The sequencing used peripheral blood, collected 28 days after the second AZD1222 dose. Every receptor here comes from an adult who received the AZD1222 COVID-19 vaccine. Each CDR3 is given with its conserved first and last residue. The D gene is left open where the match is weak. Clone sizes are given selectively: once, few, many, or a class where the clone is expanded.

V	size	D	J	DNA	CDR3
TRBV3-1/TRBV3-2	NA	NA	TRBJ2-1	TGTGCCAGCAGCCCCGGGGACATGTACAATGAGCAGTTCTTC	CASSPGDMYNEQFF
TRBV7-9	NA	NA	TRBJ1-2	TGTGCCAGCAGCCCGCAGAACTACAACTATGGCTACACCTTC	CASSPQNYNYGYTF
TRBV19	NA	TRBD1	TRBJ1-2	TGTGCCAGTAGTTCTAACGGACAGGGGAGTGCTGGCTACACCTTC	CASSSNGQGSAGYTF
TRBV7-2	NA	NA	TRBJ2-1	TGTGCCAGCAGACTAACTAGCCAACCGAACAATGAGCAGTTCTTC	CASRLTSQPNNEQFF
TRBV7-8	NA	NA	TRBJ1-1	TGTGCCAGCAGCCTAGGAATGAACACTGAAGCTTTCTTT	CASSLGMNTEAFF
TRBV27	NA	TRBD1	TRBJ1-2	TGTGCCAGCATTACAGGGACAGGGGCAAACTATGGCTACACCTTC	CASITGTGANYGYTF
TRBV5-5	once	NA	TRBJ1-1	TGTGCCAGCAGCGTAAGGGGTGGGACTGAAGCTTTCTTT	CASSVRGGTEAFF
TRBV20-1	NA	TRBD1	TRBJ2-3	TGCAGTGCTAGTACGGACAGGGTCCCGCAGTATTTT	CSASTDRVPQYF
TRBV2	NA	NA	TRBJ2-1	TGTGCCAGCAGCAGGAGCTCCTACAATGAGCAGTTCTTC	CASSRSSYNEQFF
TRBV5-5	NA	NA	TRBJ2-7	TGTGCCAGCAGCTTGGCGGCCGGCGAGCAGTACTTC	CASSLAAGEQYF
TRBV5-1	once	TRBD1	TRBJ1-2	TGCGCCAGTGAACAGGGGAGCGTCTATGGCTACACCTTC	CASEQGSVYGYTF
TRBV20-1	NA	NA	TRBJ2-4	TGCAGTGCTAATGAGGGTTTAGCCAAAAACATTCAGTACTTC	CSANEGLAKNIQYF
TRBV19	NA	NA	TRBJ1-1	TGTGCCAGTAGTCGGTCGAACACTGAAGCTTTCTTT	CASSRSNTEAFF
TRBV7-9	NA	TRBD1	TRBJ1-4	TGTGCCAGCAGCCCAAGGACAGGGGGGACTGAAAAACTGTTTTTT	CASSPRTGGTEKLFF
TRBV7-9	NA	TRBD1	TRBJ2-2	TGTGCCAGCAGCGCGGACAGGGCGAAAGCCGGGGAGCTGTTTTTT	CASSADRAKAGELFF
TRBV5-1	NA	TRBD1	TRBJ1-4	TGCGCCAGCAGCTTGGCCGGACAGGGTGAAAAACTGTTTTTT	CASSLAGQGEKLFF
TRBV27	NA	NA	TRBJ1-1	TGTGCCAGCAGTCTTGGATCCAACACTGAAGCTTTCTTT	CASSLGSNTEAFF
TRBV29-1	NA	NA	TRBJ1-2	TGCAGCGTTGACCTCGGCTACACCTTC	CSVDLGYTF
TRBV10-3	once	TRBD1	TRBJ2-1	TGTGCCATCAGGTCGAAGGGGACAGGGGGCTCCTACAATGAGCAGTTCTTC	CAIRSKGTGGSYNEQFF
TRBV4-1	NA	NA	TRBJ2-3	TGCGCCAGCAGCCAAGAGTTAGGACCCCTTCGAAAGGGATTT	CASSQELGPLRKGF
TRBV5-6	NA	NA	TRBJ2-3	TGTGCCAGCAGCTTGCGCGGGAGCACAGATACGCAGTATTTT	CASSLRGSTDTQYF
TRBV12-3/TRBV12-4	once	NA	TRBJ1-2	TGTGCCAGCAGTCAAGACGGAGTCTATGGCTACACCTTC	CASSQDGVYGYTF
TRBV18	NA	NA	TRBJ1-2	TGTGCCAGCTCACCGACAGATGACGGCTATGGCTACACCTTC	CASSPTDDGYGYTF
TRBV7-7	NA	NA	TRBJ2-5	TGTGCTAGCAGCCTACTCAACCAAGAGACCCAGTACTTC	CASSLLNQETQYF
TRBV9	NA	NA	TRBJ2-2	TGTGCCAGCAGCGTAGCAACAGGCGGGTACGTCGGGGAGCTGTTTTTT	CASSVATGGYVGELFF
TRBV3-1/TRBV3-2	NA	NA	TRBJ1-3	TGTGCCAGCAGCCAAAACCCAGGCCGCTACTCTGGAAACACCATATATTTT	CASSQNPGRYSGNTIYF
TRBV6-5	NA	TRBD1	TRBJ2-2	TGTGCCAGCGGACCAGGGGGCGCATACGGGGAGCTGTTTTTT	CASGPGGAYGELFF
TRBV7-2	NA	NA	TRBJ1-5	TGTGCCAGCAGCGTAGACCCCCGGGCCACAAGGGATCAGCCCCAGCATTTT	CASSVDPRATRDQPQHF
TRBV6-5	NA	NA	TRBJ2-7	TGTGCCAGCATGCGGGGCGGCAGCTCCTACGAGCAGTACTTC	CASMRGGSSYEQYF
TRBV11-3	NA	NA	TRBJ2-3	TGTGCCAGCAGCCCCCTTACCACAGATACGCAGTATTTT	CASSPLTTDTQYF
TRBV5-4	NA	NA	TRBJ2-2	TGTGCCAGCAGCTTGGAATCGGGGGCTAACACCGGGGAGCTGTTTTTT	CASSLESGANTGELFF
TRBV18	NA	TRBD1	TRBJ2-3	TGTGCCAGCTCACCCCGGATGACAGGGACCACAGATACGCAGTATTTT	CASSPRMTGTTDTQYF
TRBV10-3	NA	NA	TRBJ2-2	TGTGCCATCTCCCCCGGTCTGAACACCGGGGAGCTGTTTTTT	CAISPGLNTGELFF
TRBV27	NA	TRBD1	TRBJ1-1	TGTGCCAGCAGCTTAGCAAGACAGGGGGCATGGGAGGGTGACACTGAAGCTTTCTTT	CASSLARQGAWEGDTEAFF
TRBV24-1	NA	NA	TRBJ1-6	TGTGCCACCGCTTCACTCGCCTTAAGGGACGGAGCATCACCCCTCCACTTT	CATASLALRDGASPLHF
TRBV4-1	NA	NA	TRBJ2-5	TGCGCCAGCAGCCAAAAGATGACCCCCTCCGTTAGTGGGTTCCAAGAGACCCAGTACTTC	CASSQKMTPSVSGFQETQYF
TRBV11-2	NA	NA	TRBJ1-6	TGTGCCAGCAGCTCCGGACGGGCAGGGTTGAATTCACCCCTCCACTTT	CASSSGRAGLNSPLHF
TRBV30	NA	TRBD1	TRBJ1-1	TGTGCCTGGAGTGTCCCCCGGGACAGGAGTGAAGCTTTCTTT	CAWSVPRDRSEAFF
TRBV6-5	NA	NA	TRBJ1-1	TGTGCCAGCAGGAGCGGGACTGAAGCTTTCTTT	CASRSGTEAFF
TRBV10-3	NA	NA	TRBJ1-3	TGTGCCATCAGTGAGAACGGTGAAGGAAACACCATATATTTT	CAISENGEGNTIYF
TRBV4-1	NA	TRBD1	TRBJ1-2	TGCGCCAGCAGCCAAACGAGGGACCGGGACAGACGCGGCTACACCTTC	CASSQTRDRDRRGYTF
TRBV5-1	once	NA	TRBJ1-6	TGCGCCAGCAGCCCGAACGACCCGGGTGAGGGATCACCCCTCCACTTT	CASSPNDPGEGSPLHF
TRBV4-2	few	NA	TRBJ1-2	TGTGCCAGCAGCCAGGAATACCTACTGGGGTATGGCTACACCTTC	CASSQEYLLGYGYTF
TRBV9	NA	NA	TRBJ2-3	TGTGCCAGCAGCCCAGGCCATCGCGGACATAGCACAGATACGCAGTATTTT	CASSPGHRGHSTDTQYF
TRBV28	NA	TRBD1	TRBJ1-5	TGTGCCAGCAGTTCGGGGCAGGGGGATCAGCCCCAGCATTTT	CASSSGQGDQPQHF
TRBV6-5	NA	NA	TRBJ1-3	TGTGCCAGCAGTTACTTATCCGGCAACTCTGGAAACACCATATATTTT	CASSYLSGNSGNTIYF
TRBV3-1/TRBV3-2	NA	NA	TRBJ1-5	TGTGCCAGCAGCCAAGATTGGCCTGCTAATCAGCCCCAGCATTTT	CASSQDWPANQPQHF
TRBV5-1	NA	NA	TRBJ2-7	TGCGCCAGCAGCTTAGCTACAGGGAGGGAAGCCTACGAGCAGTACTTC	CASSLATGREAYEQYF
TRBV29-1	NA	NA	TRBJ1-2	TGCAGCGTTGGGTCGACATACGACTATGGCTACACCTTC	CSVGSTYDYGYTF
TRBV9	NA	NA	TRBJ1-3	TGTGCCAGCAGCGTAGGTCCCTCTGGAAACACCATATATTTT	CASSVGPSGNTIYF
TRBV7-7	NA	NA	TRBJ2-2	TGTGCTAGCAGCCCAAGACCGTGCTTTTGCGCCGGGGAGCTGTTTTTT	CASSPRPCFCAGELFF
TRBV19	NA	NA	TRBJ1-1	TGTGCCAGTAGTATTCCGTTTGCGGGGAACACTGAAGCTTTCTTT	CASSIPFAGNTEAFF
TRBV7-7	NA	TRBD2	TRBJ2-1	TGTGCTAGCAGCTTAGATAGCGGGAGCTCCTACAATGAGCAGTTCTTC	CASSLDSGSSYNEQFF